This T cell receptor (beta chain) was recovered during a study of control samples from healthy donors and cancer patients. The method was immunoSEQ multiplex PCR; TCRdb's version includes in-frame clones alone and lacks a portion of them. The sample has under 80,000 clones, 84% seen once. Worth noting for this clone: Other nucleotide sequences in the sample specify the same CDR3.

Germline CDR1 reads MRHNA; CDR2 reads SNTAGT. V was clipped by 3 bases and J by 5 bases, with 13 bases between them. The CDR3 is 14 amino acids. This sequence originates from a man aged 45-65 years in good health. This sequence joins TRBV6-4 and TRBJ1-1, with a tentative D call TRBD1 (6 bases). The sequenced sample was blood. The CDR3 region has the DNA TGTGCCAGCAGTGATAGTTCGAGGGGGACTGAAGCTTTCTTT. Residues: CASSDSSRGTEAFF.